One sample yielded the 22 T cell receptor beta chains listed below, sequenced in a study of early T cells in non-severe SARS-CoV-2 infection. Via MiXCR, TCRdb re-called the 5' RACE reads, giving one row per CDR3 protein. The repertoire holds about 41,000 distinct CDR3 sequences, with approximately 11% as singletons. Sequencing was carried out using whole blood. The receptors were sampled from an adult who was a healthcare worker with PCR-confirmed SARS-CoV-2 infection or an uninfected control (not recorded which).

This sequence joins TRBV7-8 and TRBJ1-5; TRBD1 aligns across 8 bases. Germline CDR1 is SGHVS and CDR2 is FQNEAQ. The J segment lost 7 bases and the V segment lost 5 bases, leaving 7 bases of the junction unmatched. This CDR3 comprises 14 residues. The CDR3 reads CASSRDRGRQPQHF. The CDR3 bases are TGTGCCAGCAGCCGCGACAGGGGTCGGCAGCCCCAGCATTTT.

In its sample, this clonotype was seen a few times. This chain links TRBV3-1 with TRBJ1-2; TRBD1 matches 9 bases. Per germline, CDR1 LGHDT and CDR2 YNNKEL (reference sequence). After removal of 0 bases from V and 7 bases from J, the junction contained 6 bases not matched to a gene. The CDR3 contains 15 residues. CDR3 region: CASSQEGTGIGGYTF. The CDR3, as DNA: TGTGCCAGCAGCCAAGAGGGGACAGGGATCGGTGGCTACACCTTC.

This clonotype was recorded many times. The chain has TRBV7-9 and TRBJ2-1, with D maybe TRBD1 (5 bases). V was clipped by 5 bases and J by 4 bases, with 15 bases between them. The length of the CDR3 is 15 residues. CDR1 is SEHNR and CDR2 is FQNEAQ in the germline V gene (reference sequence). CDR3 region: CASSSRQSAYNEQFF. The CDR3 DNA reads TGTGCCAGCAGCAGCCGACAGAGCGCGTACAATGAGCAGTTCTTC. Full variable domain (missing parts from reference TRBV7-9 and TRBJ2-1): DTGVSQNPRHKITKRGQNVTFRCDPISEHNRLYWYRQTLGQGPEFLTYFQNEAQLEKSRLLSDRFSAERPKGSFSTLEIQRTEQGDSAMYLCASSSRQSAYNEQFFGPGTRLTVL.

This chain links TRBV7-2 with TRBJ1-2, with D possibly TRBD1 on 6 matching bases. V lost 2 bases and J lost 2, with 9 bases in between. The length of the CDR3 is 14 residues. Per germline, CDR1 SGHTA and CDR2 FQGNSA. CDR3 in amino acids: CASSLTGANYGYTF. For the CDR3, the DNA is TGTGCCAGCAGCTTAACGGGGGCAAACTATGGCTACACCTTC.

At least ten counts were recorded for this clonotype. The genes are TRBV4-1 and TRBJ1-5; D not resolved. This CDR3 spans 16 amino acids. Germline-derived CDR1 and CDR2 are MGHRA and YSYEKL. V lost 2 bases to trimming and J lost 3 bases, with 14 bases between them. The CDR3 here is CASSQYAVAVNQPQHF. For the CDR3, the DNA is TGCGCCAGCAGCCAATACGCTGTGGCAGTCAATCAGCCCCAGCATTTT.

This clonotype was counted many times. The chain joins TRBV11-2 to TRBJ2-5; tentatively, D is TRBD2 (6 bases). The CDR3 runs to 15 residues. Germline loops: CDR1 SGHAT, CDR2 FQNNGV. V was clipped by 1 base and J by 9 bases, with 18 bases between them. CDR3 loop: CASSLGYSGQEAQYF. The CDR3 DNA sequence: TGTGCCAGCAGCTTAGGGTACAGCGGGCAAGAAGCCCAGTACTTC.

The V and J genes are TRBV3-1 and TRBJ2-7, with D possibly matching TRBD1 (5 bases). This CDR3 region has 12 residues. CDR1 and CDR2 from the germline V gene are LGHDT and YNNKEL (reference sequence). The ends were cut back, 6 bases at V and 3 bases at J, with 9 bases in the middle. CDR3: CASSLQDYEQYF. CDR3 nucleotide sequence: TGTGCCAGCAGTCTACAGGACTACGAGCAGTACTTC.

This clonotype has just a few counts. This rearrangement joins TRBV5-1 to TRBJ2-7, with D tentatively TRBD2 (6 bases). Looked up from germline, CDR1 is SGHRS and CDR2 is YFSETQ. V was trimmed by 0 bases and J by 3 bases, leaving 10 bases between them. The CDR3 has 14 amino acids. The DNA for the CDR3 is TGCGCCAGCAGCTTGGGGGGGAGGAACTACGAGCAGTACTTC. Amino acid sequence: CASSLGGRNYEQYF.

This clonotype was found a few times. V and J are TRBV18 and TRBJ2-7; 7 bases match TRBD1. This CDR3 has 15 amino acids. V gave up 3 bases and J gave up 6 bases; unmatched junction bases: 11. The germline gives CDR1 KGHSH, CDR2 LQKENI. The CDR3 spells CASSPRQGESGEQYF. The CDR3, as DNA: TGTGCCAGCTCACCGAGGCAGGGGGAGTCAGGCGAGCAGTACTTC. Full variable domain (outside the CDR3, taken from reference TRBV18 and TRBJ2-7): NAGVMQNPRHLVRRRGQEARLRCSPMKGHSHVYWYRQLPEEGLKFMVYLQKENIIDESGMPKERFSAEFPKEGPSILRIQQVVRGDSAAYFCASSPRQGESGEQYFGPGTRLTVT.

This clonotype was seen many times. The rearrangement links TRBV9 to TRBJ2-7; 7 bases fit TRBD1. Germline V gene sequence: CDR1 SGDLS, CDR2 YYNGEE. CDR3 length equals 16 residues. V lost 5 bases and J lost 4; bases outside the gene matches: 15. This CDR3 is CASSTGDRAGIYEQYF. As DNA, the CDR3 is TGTGCCAGCAGTACCGGAGACAGGGCCGGGATTTACGAGCAGTACTTC.

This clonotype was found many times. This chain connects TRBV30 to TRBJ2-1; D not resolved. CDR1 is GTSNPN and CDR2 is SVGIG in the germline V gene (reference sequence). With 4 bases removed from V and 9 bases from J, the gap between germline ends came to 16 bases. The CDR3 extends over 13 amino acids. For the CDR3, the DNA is TGTGCCTGGATGGGTATTAACCTGGGTGAGCAGTTCTTC. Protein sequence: CAWMGINLGEQFF.

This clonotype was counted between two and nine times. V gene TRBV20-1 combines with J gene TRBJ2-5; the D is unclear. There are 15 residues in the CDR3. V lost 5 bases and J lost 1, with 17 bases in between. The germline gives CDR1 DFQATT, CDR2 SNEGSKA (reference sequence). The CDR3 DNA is TGCAGTGCTTCAAAAAATTCGCTCGGCCAAGAGACCCAGTACTTC. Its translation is CSASKNSLGQETQYF.

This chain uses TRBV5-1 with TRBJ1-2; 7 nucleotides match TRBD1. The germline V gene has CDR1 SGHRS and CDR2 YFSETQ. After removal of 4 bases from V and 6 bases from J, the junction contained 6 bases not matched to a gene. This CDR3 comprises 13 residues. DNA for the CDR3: TGCGCCAGCAGCCGGGGCGACAGGGATGGCTACACCTTC. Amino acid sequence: CASSRGDRDGYTF.

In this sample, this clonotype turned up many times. CDR3 nucleotides: TGCAGTGCTAGGTTAGACAGATTCTATGGCTACACCTTC. Translation gives CSARLDRFYGYTF. The chain couples TRBV20-1 to TRBJ1-2; D possibly corresponds to TRBD1 (5 bases). This CDR3 region has 13 residues. Germline assignment: CDR1 DFQATT and CDR2 SNEGSKA (reference sequence). V was cut by 3 bases and J by 4 bases, with 12 bases left in between.

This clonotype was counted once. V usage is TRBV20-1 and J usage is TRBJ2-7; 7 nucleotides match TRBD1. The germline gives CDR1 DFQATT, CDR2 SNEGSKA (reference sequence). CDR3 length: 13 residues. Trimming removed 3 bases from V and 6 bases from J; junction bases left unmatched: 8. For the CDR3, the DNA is TGCAGTGCTAGTTCAGATACAGGGGCCGAGCAGTACTTC. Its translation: CSASSDTGAEQYF.

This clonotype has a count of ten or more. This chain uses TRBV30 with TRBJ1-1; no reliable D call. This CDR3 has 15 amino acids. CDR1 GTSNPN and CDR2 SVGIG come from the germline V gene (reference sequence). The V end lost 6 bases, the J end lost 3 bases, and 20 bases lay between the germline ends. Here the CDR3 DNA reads TGTGCCTGTCAATCGGCGGGCGACGGTTACACTGAAGCTTTCTTT. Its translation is CACQSAGDGYTEAFF.

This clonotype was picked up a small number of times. For the CDR3, the DNA is TGTGCCAGCAGCTTAGCGGGTGGAGCCGAAGCTTTCTTT. Translating gives CASSLAGGAEAFF. This chain joins TRBV7-2 and TRBJ1-1; D is unclear. This CDR3 region has 13 residues. Germline V gene data show CDR1 as SGHTA and CDR2 as FQGNSA. V lost 0 bases and J 8 bases, leaving 10 bases between the germline ends.

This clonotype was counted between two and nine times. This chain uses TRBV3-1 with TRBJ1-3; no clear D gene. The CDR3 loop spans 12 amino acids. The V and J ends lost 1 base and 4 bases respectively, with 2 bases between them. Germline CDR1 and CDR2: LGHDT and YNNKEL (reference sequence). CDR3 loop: CASSQGGNTIYF. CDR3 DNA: TGTGCCAGCAGCCAAGGAGGAAACACCATATATTTT. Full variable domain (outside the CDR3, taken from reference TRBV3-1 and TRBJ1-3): DTAVSQTPKYLVTQMGNDKSIKCEQNLGHDTMYWYKQDSKKFLKIMFSYNNKELIINETVPNRFSPKSPDKAHLNLHINSLELGDSAVYFCASSQGGNTIYFGEGSWLTVV.

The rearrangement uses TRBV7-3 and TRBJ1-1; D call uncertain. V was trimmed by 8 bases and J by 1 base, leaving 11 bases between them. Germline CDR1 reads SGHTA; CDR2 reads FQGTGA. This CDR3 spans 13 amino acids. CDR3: CASGRSSNTEAFF. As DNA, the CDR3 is TGTGCCAGCGGTCGTTCGTCGAACACTGAAGCTTTCTTT.

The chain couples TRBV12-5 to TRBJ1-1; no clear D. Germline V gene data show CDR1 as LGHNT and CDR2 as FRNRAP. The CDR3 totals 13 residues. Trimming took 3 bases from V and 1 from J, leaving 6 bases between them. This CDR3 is CASGLEQNTEAFF. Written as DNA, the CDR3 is TGTGCTAGTGGTTTAGAACAGAACACTGAAGCTTTCTTT.

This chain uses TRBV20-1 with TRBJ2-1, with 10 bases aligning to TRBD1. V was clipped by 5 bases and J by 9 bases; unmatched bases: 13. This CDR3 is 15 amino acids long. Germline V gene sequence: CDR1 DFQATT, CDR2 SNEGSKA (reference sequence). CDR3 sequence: CSARYPGTGAIEQFF. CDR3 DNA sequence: TGCAGTGCTCGGTACCCCGGGACAGGGGCGATTGAGCAGTTCTTC.

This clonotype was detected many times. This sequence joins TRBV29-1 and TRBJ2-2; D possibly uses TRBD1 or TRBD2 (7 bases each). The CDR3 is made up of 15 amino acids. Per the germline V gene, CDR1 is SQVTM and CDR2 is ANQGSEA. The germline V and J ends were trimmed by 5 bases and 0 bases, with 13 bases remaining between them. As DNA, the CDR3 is TGCAGCGTTTTGGGAGGGGGCCCGAACACCGGGGAGCTGTTTTTT. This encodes CSVLGGGPNTGELFF.